The 10 T cell receptor beta chains in this list originate from one sample, sequenced in a study of T cell clones after liver transplantation. Clones were sequenced by immunoSEQ multiplex PCR, and TCRdb holds only the in-frame ones, with some missing. The sample comprises some 80,000 clones, around four fifths of which are singletons, and around 2.2% rests with the top ten. The sequencing here drew on CD4+ T cells from blood, taken around 50 months after liver transplant. These receptors were obtained from a human patient who received a liver transplant. Some T cells may be supplied by the graft donor.

The chain recombines TRBV27 with TRBJ2-2, with 10 bases fitting TRBD1. Unmatched junction bases numbered 9, after V lost 3 bases and J lost 5 bases. CDR3 length: 17 residues. The germline V gene has CDR1 MNHEY and CDR2 SMNVEV (reference sequence). The CDR3 spells CASSFGTGAGSTGELFF. CDR3 in DNA: TGTGCCAGCAGTTTCGGGACAGGGGCCGGGTCGACCGGGGAGCTGTTTTTT.

The chain has TRBV7-9 and TRBJ2-7; D might be TRBD1 (6 bases). The CDR3 totals 14 residues. V lost 5 bases, J lost 6 bases, and 17 bases lay in between. Germline V gene sequence: CDR1 SEHNR, CDR2 FQNEAQ (reference sequence). Written as DNA, the CDR3 is TGTGCCAGCAGCCCACTCAGGGGTTTCTCCGAGCAGTACTTC. This encodes CASSPLRGFSEQYF.

This clone was observed a single time. The genes are TRBV4-2 and TRBJ2-1, with D tentatively TRBD1 (7 bases). The CDR3 runs 17 residues. Germline CDR1 LGHNA, CDR2 YNFKEQ. V was pared by 4 bases and J by 2 bases, with 18 bases between. The CDR3 DNA follows: TGTGCCAGCAGCCCCACTGGACAGGAGGGCCCCTACAATGAGCAGTTCTTC. Translating it yields CASSPTGQEGPYNEQFF.

The chain has TRBV9 and TRBJ1-2; 9 bases map to TRBD1. Per germline, CDR1 SGDLS and CDR2 YYNGEE. The length of the CDR3 is 17 residues. J was trimmed by 2 bases and V by 0 bases; bases with no gene match: 8. The CDR3 here is CASSVGTGGGRNYGYTF. The CDR3 nucleotides are TGTGCCAGCAGCGTAGGTACAGGGGGCGGCAGAAACTATGGCTACACCTTC.

The gene calls are TRBV27 and TRBJ2-3; no clear D. The germline CDR1 and CDR2 sequences are MNHEY and SMNVEV (reference sequence). V shed 3 bases and J shed 4 bases, with 8 bases lying between them. The CDR3 contains 13 residues. The CDR3 loop is CASSFSPADTQYF. The DNA for the CDR3 is TGTGCCAGCAGTTTTTCCCCCGCAGATACGCAGTATTTT.

The chain links TRBV14 to TRBJ1-4, with D possibly TRBD1 on 5 matching bases. The CDR3 extends over 14 amino acids. CDR1 and CDR2 from the germline V gene are SGHDN and FVKESK. Trimming took 4 bases from V and 7 from J, leaving 13 bases between them. The CDR3 reads CASSRAGTSEKLFF. In DNA form, the CDR3 reads TGTGCCAGCAGCCGTGCTGGGACGAGTGAAAAACTGTTTTTT.

The chain joins TRBV28 to TRBJ1-1; no reliable D call. The CDR3 consists of 13 residues. Trimming left V 6 bases short and J 1 base short, with 9 bases between. Per germline, CDR1 MDHEN and CDR2 SYDVKM. CDR3: CASRFDGNTEAFF. The CDR3 coding sequence is TGTGCCAGCAGGTTTGACGGGAACACTGAAGCTTTCTTT.

This clone was seen once. This chain connects TRBV10-3 to TRBJ1-3; the D is unclear. The CDR3 length is 13 residues. V dropped 11 bases and J dropped 0 bases, with 11 bases sitting between them. Germline V gene data show CDR1 as ENHRY and CDR2 as SYGVKD. CDR3 sequence reads: CAVAKSSGNTIYF. CDR3 DNA: TGTGCCGTAGCTAAGTCCTCTGGAAACACCATATATTTT.

This chain links TRBV5-1 with TRBJ1-4; D is possibly TRBD1 (6 bases). Trimming pared 4 bases from V and 7 bases from J, leaving 17 bases between. The CDR3 consists of 15 residues. The germline V gene encodes CDR1 SGHRS and CDR2 YFSETQ. This CDR3 is CASSQQQGRVEKLFF. In DNA, the CDR3 is TGCGCCAGCAGCCAACAACAGGGTCGGGTTGAAAAACTGTTTTTT. The full variable domain, in which reference TRBV5-1 and TRBJ1-4 provide the parts outside the CDR3, is KAGVTQTPRYLIKTRGQQVTLSCSPISGHRSVSWYQQTPGQGLQFLFEYFSETQRNKGNFPGRFSGRQFSNSRSEMNVSTLELGDSALYLCASSQQQGRVEKLFFGSGTQLSVL.

CDR3 nucleotides: TGTGCCAGTAGTGACCCGAGGACTAGCGGGGGGGCCAGAGAGACCCAGTACTTC. Protein sequence: CASSDPRTSGGARETQYF. The chain employs TRBV19 and TRBJ2-5; 15 bases align to TRBD2. This CDR3 has 18 residues. CDR1 LNHDA and CDR2 SQIVND come from the germline V gene (reference sequence). The ends lost 5 bases at V and 4 bases at J; junction bases unmatched: 11. Using reference TRBV19 and TRBJ2-5 for the parts outside the CDR3, the full variable domain is DGGITQSPKYLFRKEGQNVTLSCEQNLNHDAMYWYRQDPGQGLRLIYYSQIVNDFQKGDIAEGYSVSREKKESFPLTVTSAQKNPTAFYLCASSDPRTSGGARETQYFGPGTRLLVL.